This TCR beta chain was sequenced during a study of T cell changes during pregnancy in multiple sclerosis. CDR1 and CDR2 (germline): MDHEN, SYDVKM. The CDR3 extends over 15 amino acids. Losses at the gene ends were 2 bases for V and 6 bases for J; bases not matched to a gene: 7. Data came from immunoSEQ multiplex PCR; TCRdb stores just in-frame clones and leaves some out. This table holds approximately 68,000 clones, 91% found once. The chain has TRBV28 and TRBJ1-5, with 7 nucleotides matching TRBD1. This TCR came from a female donor in good health, enrolled as a control in a pregnancy study. The input for sequencing was peripheral blood, taken in the third trimester of pregnancy. The CDR3 region is CASSLGSHRGQPQHF. In DNA, the CDR3 is TGTGCCAGCAGTTTAGGGTCCCACAGGGGTCAGCCCCAGCATTTT.